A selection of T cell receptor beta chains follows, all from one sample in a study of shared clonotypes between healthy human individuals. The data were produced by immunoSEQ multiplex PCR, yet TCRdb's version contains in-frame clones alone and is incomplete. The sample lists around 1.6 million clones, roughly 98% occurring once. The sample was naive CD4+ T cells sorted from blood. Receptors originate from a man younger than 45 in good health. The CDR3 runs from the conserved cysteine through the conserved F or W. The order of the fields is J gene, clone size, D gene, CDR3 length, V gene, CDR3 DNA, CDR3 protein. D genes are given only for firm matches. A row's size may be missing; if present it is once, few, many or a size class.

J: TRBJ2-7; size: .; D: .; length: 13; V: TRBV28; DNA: TGTGCCAGCAGTTTTTCCACCCCCTACGAGCAGTACTTC; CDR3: CASSFSTPYEQYF
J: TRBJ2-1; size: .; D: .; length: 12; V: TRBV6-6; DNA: TGTGCCAGCGGGTCGGGGGTGGTAGTGAGTTTCTTC; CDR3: CASGSGVVVSFF
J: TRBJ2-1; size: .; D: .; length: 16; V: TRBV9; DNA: TGTGCCAGCAGCGTGAGAAGCGGCACATCCTACAATGAGCAGTTCTTC; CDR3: CASSVRSGTSYNEQFF
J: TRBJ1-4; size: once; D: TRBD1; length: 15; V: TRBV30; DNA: TGTGCCTGGAGGACATCAGGGACAGGGGATGGGTTGCTGTTTTTT; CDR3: CAWRTSGTGDGLLFF
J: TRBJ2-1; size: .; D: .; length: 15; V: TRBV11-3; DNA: TGTGCCAGCAGCAAAAGAGGGGGGTTTTCGGATGAGCAGTTCTTC; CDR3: CASSKRGGFSDEQFF
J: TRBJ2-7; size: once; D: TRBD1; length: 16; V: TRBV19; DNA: TGTGCCAGTAGTAGGGGCTACAGGGGGAGAACCTACGAGCAGTACTTC; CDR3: CASSRGYRGRTYEQYF
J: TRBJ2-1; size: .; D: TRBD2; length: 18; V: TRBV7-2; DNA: TGTGCCAGCAGCTTGGGGAGAGGCAGGGAGGGCTCCTACAATGAGCAGTTCTTC; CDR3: CASSLGRGREGSYNEQFF
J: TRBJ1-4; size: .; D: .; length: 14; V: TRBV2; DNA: TGTGCCAGCAGTGGCGGGGGTTATAATGAAAAACTGTTTTTT; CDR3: CASSGGGYNEKLFF
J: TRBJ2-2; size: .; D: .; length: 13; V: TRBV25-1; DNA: TGTGCCAGCAGTTTCTTGAACACCGGGGAGCTGTTTTTT; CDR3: CASSFLNTGELFF
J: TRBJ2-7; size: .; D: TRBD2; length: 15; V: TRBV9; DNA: TGTGCCAGCAGCGATGGTGGACTAGCGGGAGTCGAGCAGTACTTC; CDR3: CASSDGGLAGVEQYF
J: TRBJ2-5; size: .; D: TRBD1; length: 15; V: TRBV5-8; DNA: TGTGCCAGCAGCCAAGGAGGACAGGGTTTGAAGACCCAGTACTTC; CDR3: CASSQGGQGLKTQYF
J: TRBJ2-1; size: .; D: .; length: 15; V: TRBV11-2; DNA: TGTGCCAGCAGCTTAGATCGGGGCAGGGTCGGTGAGCAGTTCTTC; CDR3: CASSLDRGRVGEQFF
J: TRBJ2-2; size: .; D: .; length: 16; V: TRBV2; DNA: TGTGCCAGCAGTGAAGGAACCGGGGACGGAGCCGGGGAGCTGTTTTTT; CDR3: CASSEGTGDGAGELFF
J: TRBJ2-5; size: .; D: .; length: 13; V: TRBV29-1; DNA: TGCAGCGTTGACAGGCTAGCTAAAGAGACCCAGTACTTC; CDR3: CSVDRLAKETQYF
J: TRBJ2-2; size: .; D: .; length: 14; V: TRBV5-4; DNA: TGTGCCAGCAGCCCCGACACGAACACCGGGGAGCTGTTTTTT; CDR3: CASSPDTNTGELFF
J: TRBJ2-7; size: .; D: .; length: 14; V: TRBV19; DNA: TGTGCCAGTAGTACCTCCTACGGTACCTACGAGCAGTACTTC; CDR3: CASSTSYGTYEQYF
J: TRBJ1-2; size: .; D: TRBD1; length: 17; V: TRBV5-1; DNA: TGCGCCAGCAAGAGGGGCGGGAAGGACAGGGTCTTGGAGGGCTACACCTTC; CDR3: CASKRGGKDRVLEGYTF
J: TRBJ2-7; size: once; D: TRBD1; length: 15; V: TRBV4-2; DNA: TGTGCCAGCAGCGTCCGGGACAGGGGTTCCTACGAGCAGTACTTC; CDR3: CASSVRDRGSYEQYF
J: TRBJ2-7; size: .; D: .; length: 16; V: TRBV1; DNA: TGCACCAGCAGCTCATTCTTCGGGACTAGCGGATACGAGCAGTACTTC; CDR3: CTSSSFFGTSGYEQYF
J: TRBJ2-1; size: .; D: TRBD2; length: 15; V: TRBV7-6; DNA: TGTGCCAGCAGCCCTGGGACTAGCGGGAGCGATGAGCAGTTCTTC; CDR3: CASSPGTSGSDEQFF
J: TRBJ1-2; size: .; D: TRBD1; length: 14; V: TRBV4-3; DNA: TGCGCCAGCAGCCTGACAGGGTCTAACTATGGCTACACCTTC; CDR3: CASSLTGSNYGYTF
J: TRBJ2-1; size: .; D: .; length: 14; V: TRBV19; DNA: TGTGCCAGTAGTTGGCTAGCCCTCGGCGGTGAGCAGTTCTTC; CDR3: CASSWLALGGEQFF
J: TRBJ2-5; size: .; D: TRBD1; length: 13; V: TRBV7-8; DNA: TGTGCCAGCAGCGACAGGGGGAGGGAGACCCAGTACTTC; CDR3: CASSDRGRETQYF
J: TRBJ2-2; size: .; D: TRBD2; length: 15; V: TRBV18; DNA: TGTGCCAGCTCACCTAGCGGGAGTAACACCGGGGAGCTGTTTTTT; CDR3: CASSPSGSNTGELFF
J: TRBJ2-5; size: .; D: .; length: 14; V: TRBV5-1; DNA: TGCGCCAGCAGCTTGGACCCCGGAGGGGAGACCCAGTACTTC; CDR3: CASSLDPGGETQYF
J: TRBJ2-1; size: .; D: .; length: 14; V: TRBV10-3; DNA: TGTGCCATCAAGGGGAGCTCGGGGCCAAATGAGCAGTTCTTC; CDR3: CAIKGSSGPNEQFF
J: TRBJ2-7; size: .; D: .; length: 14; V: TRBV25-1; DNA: TGTGCCAGCAGTAAAGAGCTACTCTCCTACGAGCAGTACTTC; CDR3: CASSKELLSYEQYF
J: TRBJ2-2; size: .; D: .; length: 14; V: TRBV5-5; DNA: TGTGCCAGCAGTACCCGGGGGCACACCGGGGAGCTGTTTTTT; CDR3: CASSTRGHTGELFF
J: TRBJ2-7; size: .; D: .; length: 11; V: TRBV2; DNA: TGTGCCAGCACCCTCTCCTACGAGCAGTACTTC; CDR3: CASTLSYEQYF
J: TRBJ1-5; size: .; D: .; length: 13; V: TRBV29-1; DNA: TGCAGCTTCGGAGAGGGGGTTAATCAGCCCCAGCATTTT; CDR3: CSFGEGVNQPQHF
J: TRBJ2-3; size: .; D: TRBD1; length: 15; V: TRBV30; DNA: TGTGCCTGGAGTGTATTTGACAGGGGCACAGATACGCAGTATTTT; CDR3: CAWSVFDRGTDTQYF
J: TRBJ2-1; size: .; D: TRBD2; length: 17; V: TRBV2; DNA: TGTGCCAGCAGTGAATTTACTAGCGGGAGGGCCAGAGATGAGCAGTTCTTC; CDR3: CASSEFTSGRARDEQFF
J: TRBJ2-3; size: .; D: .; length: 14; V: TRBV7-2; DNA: TGTGCCAGCACAGGGTTGGGAATAGCTGATACGCAGTATTTT; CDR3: CASTGLGIADTQYF
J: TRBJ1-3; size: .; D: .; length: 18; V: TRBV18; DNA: TGTGCCAGCTCACAAATTCGCCGTGGCGAACTTTCTGGAAACACCATATATTTT; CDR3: CASSQIRRGELSGNTIYF
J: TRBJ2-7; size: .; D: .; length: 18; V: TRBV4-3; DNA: TGCGCCAGCAGCCAAGAATGGGGGACTCCTAATTTCTCCTACGAGCAGTACTTC; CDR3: CASSQEWGTPNFSYEQYF
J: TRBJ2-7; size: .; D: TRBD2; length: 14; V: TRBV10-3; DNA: TGTGCCTCCTCCTGGCGGGAGGCTAACTACGAGCAGTACTTC; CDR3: CASSWREANYEQYF
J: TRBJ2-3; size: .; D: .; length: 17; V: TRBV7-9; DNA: TGTGCCAGCAGCTTACCCCTCGGGGCAGGGAACACAGATACGCAGTATTTT; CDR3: CASSLPLGAGNTDTQYF
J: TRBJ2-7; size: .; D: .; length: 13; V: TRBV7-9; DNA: TGTGCCAGCAGCCCGGACGGGAACTACGAGCAGTACTTC; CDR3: CASSPDGNYEQYF
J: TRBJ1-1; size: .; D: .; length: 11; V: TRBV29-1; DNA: TGCAGCGTTGCATTGAACACTGAAGCTTTCTTT; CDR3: CSVALNTEAFF
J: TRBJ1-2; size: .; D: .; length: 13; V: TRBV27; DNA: TGTGCCAGCAGTTTAGGGGCTAACTATGGCTACACCTTC; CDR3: CASSLGANYGYTF
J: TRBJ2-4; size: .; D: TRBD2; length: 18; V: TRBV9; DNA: TGTGCCAGCAGCGTAGGGTCGGGAGCAGCGGGAGACCAAAACATTCAGTACTTC; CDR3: CASSVGSGAAGDQNIQYF
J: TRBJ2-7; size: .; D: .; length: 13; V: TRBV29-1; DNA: TGCAGCGTTGTGGCAGGGGCGGGCTACGAGCAGTACTTC; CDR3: CSVVAGAGYEQYF
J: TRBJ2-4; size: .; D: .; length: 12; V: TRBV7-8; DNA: TGTGCCAGCAGCTTAACGGGAAACATTCAGTACTTC; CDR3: CASSLTGNIQYF
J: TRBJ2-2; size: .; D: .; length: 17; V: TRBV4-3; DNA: TGCGCCAGCAGCCAAGAAGAAGGCCTGGTGGTGCCCGGGGAGCTGTTTTTT; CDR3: CASSQEEGLVVPGELFF
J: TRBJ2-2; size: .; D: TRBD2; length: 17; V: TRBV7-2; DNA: TGTGCCAGCAGCCAGAGACTAGCGGGCACGAACACCGGGGAGCTGTTTTTT; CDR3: CASSQRLAGTNTGELFF
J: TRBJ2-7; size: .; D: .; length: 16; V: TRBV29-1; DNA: TGCAGCGTTGAGTCAAGGCTAGCCGATAGTTATTACGAGCAGTACTTC; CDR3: CSVESRLADSYYEQYF
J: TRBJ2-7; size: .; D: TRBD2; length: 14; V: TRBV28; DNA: TGTGCCAGCAGTTGGTCTGCGGGAGTTAACGAGCAGTACTTC; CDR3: CASSWSAGVNEQYF
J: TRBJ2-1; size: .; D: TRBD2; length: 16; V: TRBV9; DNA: TGTGCCAGCAGCCCCAGGACCGGGCTAGCGGGATCCGGGCAGTTCTTC; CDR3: CASSPRTGLAGSGQFF
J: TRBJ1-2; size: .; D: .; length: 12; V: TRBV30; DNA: TGTGTGTCCCCGGGCAGTAACTATGGCTACACCTTC; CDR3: CVSPGSNYGYTF
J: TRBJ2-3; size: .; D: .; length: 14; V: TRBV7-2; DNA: TGTGCCAGCAGCTTCGACAGTTCCACAGATACGCAGTATTTT; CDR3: CASSFDSSTDTQYF
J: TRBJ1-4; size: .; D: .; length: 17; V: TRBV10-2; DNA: TGCGCCAGCAGTGAGTTCGGCCCTGGGGCAACTAATGAAAAACTGTTTTTT; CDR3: CASSEFGPGATNEKLFF
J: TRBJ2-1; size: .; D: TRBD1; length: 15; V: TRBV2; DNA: TGTGCCAGCAGTGATTGGGACAGGAACTACAATGAGCAGTTCTTC; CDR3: CASSDWDRNYNEQFF
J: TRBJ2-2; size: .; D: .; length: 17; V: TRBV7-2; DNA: TGTGCCAGCAGCTTAGTTTTGGCAGGGGGGCAGGTCAGGGAGCTGTTTTTT; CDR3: CASSLVLAGGQVRELFF